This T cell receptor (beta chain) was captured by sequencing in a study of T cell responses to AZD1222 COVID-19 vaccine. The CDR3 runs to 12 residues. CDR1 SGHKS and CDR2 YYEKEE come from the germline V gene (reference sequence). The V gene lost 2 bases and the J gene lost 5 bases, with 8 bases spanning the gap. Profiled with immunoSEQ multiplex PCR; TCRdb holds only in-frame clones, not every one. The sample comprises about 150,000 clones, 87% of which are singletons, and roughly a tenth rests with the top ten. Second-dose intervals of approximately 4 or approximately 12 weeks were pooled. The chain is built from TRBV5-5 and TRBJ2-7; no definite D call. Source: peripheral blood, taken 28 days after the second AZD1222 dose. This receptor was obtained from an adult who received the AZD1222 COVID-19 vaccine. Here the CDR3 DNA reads TGTGCCAGCAGCTTCGCGTCCCACGAGCAGTACTTC. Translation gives CASSFASHEQYF.